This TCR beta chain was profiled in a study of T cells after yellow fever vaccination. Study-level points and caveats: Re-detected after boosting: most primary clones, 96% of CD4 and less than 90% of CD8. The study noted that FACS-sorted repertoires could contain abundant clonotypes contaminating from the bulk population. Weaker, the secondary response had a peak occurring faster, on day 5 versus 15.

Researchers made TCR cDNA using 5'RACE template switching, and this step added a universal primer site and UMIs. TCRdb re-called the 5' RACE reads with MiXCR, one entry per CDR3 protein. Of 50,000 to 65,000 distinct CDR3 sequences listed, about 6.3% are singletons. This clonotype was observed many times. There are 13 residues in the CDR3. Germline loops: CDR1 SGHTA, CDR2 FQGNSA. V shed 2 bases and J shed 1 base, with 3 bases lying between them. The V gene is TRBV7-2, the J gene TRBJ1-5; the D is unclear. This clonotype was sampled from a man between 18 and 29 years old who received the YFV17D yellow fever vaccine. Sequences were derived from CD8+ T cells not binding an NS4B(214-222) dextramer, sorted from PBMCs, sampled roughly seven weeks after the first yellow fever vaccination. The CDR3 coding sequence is TGTGCCAGCAGCTTATGGAGCAATCAGCCCCAGCATTTT. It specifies CASSLWSNQPQHF.